What follows are 14 T cell receptor beta chains derived from one specimen sequenced in a study of blood T cell repertoires in COVID-19 (dated by TCRdb to the early 2020s). The library was prepared using the immunoSEQ multiplex PCR assay. As stored in TCRdb, this immuneACCESS dataset retains in-frame rearrangements with V and J assigned. A fraction of the clones does not appear; measured against another copy, unresolved V genes explain less than half of the discrepancy, and the remainder lacks a known reason. In all, the sample holds over 150,000 clones, and approximately 87% of those were seen once. About 0.95% of the sample lies in the top ten. The material sequenced was peripheral blood. These receptors all stem from a woman aged 18-29 years who had recovered from COVID-19.

The gene calls are TRBV4-3 and TRBJ1-2, with D possibly being TRBD1 (5 bases). Germline CDR1 reads LGHNA; CDR2 reads YSLEER. V lost 0 bases, J lost 7 bases, and 9 bases lay in between. CDR3 length: 13 residues. The chain's CDR3 is CASSQDKGSGYTF. CDR3 DNA sequence: TGCGCCAGCAGCCAAGATAAGGGGTCTGGCTACACCTTC.

V usage is TRBV6-5 and J usage is TRBJ1-1, with TRBD1 identical over 8 bases. The V segment lost 5 bases and the J segment 4 bases; nucleotides outside the gene matches: 6. The CDR3 length is 14 residues. The germline gives CDR1 MNHEY, CDR2 SVGAGI. Here the CDR3 DNA reads TGTGCCAGCAGTCGAAGTACAGGGGGCACTGAAGCTTTCTTT. This translates into CASSRSTGGTEAFF.

The rearrangement uses TRBV18 and TRBJ1-1, with unresolved D. This CDR3 is built from 15 residues. Germline assignment: CDR1 KGHSH and CDR2 LQKENI. V lost 6 bases and J 1 base, leaving 15 bases between the germline ends. This chain's CDR3 is CASSAEGRRNTEAFF. Written as DNA, the CDR3 is TGTGCCAGCTCCGCCGAGGGCCGTCGGAACACTGAAGCTTTCTTT. Together with reference TRBV18 and TRBJ1-1, the CDR3 gives the full variable domain: NAGVMQNPRHLVRRRGQEARLRCSPMKGHSHVYWYRQLPEEGLKFMVYLQKENIIDESGMPKERFSAEFPKEGPSILRIQQVVRGDSAAYFCASSAEGRRNTEAFFGQGTRLTVV.

The CDR3 protein is CASRGDRGQDTQYF. As DNA, the CDR3 is TGTGCCAGCAGGGGAGACAGGGGGCAAGATACGCAGTATTTT. This chain links TRBV27 with TRBJ2-3, with TRBD1 identical over 10 bases. V gave up 6 bases and J gave up 5 bases; unmatched junction bases: 5. This CDR3 has 14 residues. CDR1 and CDR2 (germline): MNHEY, SMNVEV (reference sequence).

The chain has TRBV2 and TRBJ1-1; 7 nucleotides align to TRBD1. The CDR3 has 11 residues. CDR1 is SNHLY, CDR2 FYNNEI, per germline. V was pared by 7 bases and J by 11 bases, with 7 bases of the junction left unmatched. CDR3 protein: CASTLRGQAFF. The CDR3 region has the DNA TGTGCCAGCACCTTAAGGGGGCAGGCTTTCTTT.

V usage is TRBV7-2 and J usage is TRBJ2-1, with 11 bases aligning to TRBD2. Germline CDR1 SGHTA, CDR2 FQGNSA. V shed 2 bases, J shed 5 bases, and the junction held 5 bases outside the gene matches. The CDR3 sequence is 16 residues long. CDR3 sequence (DNA): TGTGCCAGCAGCTTAATAGCGGGGGGGTACCACAATGAGCAGTTCTTC. Amino acids: CASSLIAGGYHNEQFF.

The V and J genes are TRBV11-2 and TRBJ2-1; 12 nucleotides agree with TRBD2. The CDR3 is made up of 15 amino acids. Unmatched junction bases numbered 6, after V lost 3 bases and J lost 9 bases. Germline assignment: CDR1 SGHAT and CDR2 FQNNGV. The CDR3 reads CASSFTSGRSGEQFF. The DNA for the CDR3 is TGTGCCAGCAGCTTTACTAGCGGGAGGAGTGGTGAGCAGTTCTTC.

This clone was seen once. The chain uses TRBV4-2 and TRBJ1-4; 8 bases agree with TRBD1. Germline V gene sequence: CDR1 LGHNA, CDR2 YNFKEQ. The CDR3 length is 13 residues. Trimming cost V 3 bases and J 8 bases; bases outside gene matches: 2. The CDR3 sequence is CASSQDREEKLFF. CDR3 sequence (DNA): TGTGCCAGCAGCCAGGACAGGGAGGAAAAACTGTTTTTT.

Of note for this clone: The junction shows a germline mismatch at one end, possibly a read error. J is TRBJ1-1 and V is TRBV15; D is uncertain. Germline loops: CDR1 LNHNV, CDR2 YYDKDF (reference sequence). This CDR3 contains 11 residues. CDR3 loop: CATSRDESICF. Here the CDR3 DNA reads TGTGCCACCAGCAGAGATGAGAGCATCTGCTTT.

The chain is built from TRBV11-2 and TRBJ2-1, with TRBD2 matching 13 bases. Germline trimming cut 6 bases from V and 4 bases from J; bases unmatched to any gene: 12. Germline loops: CDR1 SGHAT, CDR2 FQNNGV. This CDR3 comprises 18 residues. The CDR3 DNA reads as TGTGCCAGCAGACGGCCGGGACTAGCGGGAAAGACTTACAATGAGCAGTTCTTC. This sequence encodes CASRRPGLAGKTYNEQFF.

This clone has only a few counts. The rearrangement links TRBV24-1 to TRBJ2-7, with a possible D match to TRBD1 (5 bases). Trimming cost V 4 bases and J 3 bases, with 15 bases left between them. This CDR3 spans 15 amino acids. Looked up from germline, CDR1 is KGHDR and CDR2 is SFDVKD. CDR3 in DNA: TGTGCCACCAGTGACTCTACCGACAGTTTCTACGAGCAGTACTTC. This sequence encodes CATSDSTDSFYEQYF.

The CDR3 nucleotides read TGTGCCAGCAGTCGCGGACTAGCGATCGACGAGCAGTACTTC. It encodes CASSRGLAIDEQYF. This chain links TRBV6-2 or TRBV6-3 with TRBJ2-7, with TRBD2 matching 9 bases. The CDR3 is 14 amino acids. The germline V gene encodes CDR1 MNHEY and CDR2 SVGEGT. V lost 5 bases and J lost 5; bases outside the gene matches: 7.

The chain carries TRBV9 and TRBJ2-7, with D perhaps TRBD1 (5 bases). The CDR3 runs to 14 residues. Germline assignment: CDR1 SGDLS and CDR2 YYNGEE. V was cut by 5 bases and J by 3 bases, with 15 bases left in between. The CDR3 region is CASSATWTNYEQYF. Here the CDR3 DNA reads TGTGCCAGCAGTGCAACCTGGACAAACTACGAGCAGTACTTC.

This chain joins TRBV6-4 and TRBJ2-3; 12 positions agree with TRBD1. CDR1 and CDR2 from the germline V gene are MRHNA and SNTAGT. The junction had 5 bases not matched to a gene; V was cut back by 6 bases and J by 4 bases. This CDR3 spans 15 amino acids. CDR3 amino acids: CASSPGTGGPDTQYF. The CDR3 nucleotides read TGTGCCAGCAGCCCCGGGACAGGGGGCCCAGATACGCAGTATTTT.